The rows below give T cell receptor beta chains drawn from one sample of a study of Ad26.COV2.S vaccination and SARS-CoV-2 variants. The protocol was immunoSEQ multiplex PCR, while the TCRdb copy is restricted to in-frame clones and leaves out a portion. The table records about 410,000 clones, around 85% of them present only once. The sequences come from peripheral blood, collected in a trial of Ad26.COV2.S vaccine versus placebo. Source of these receptors: a person aged 18-60 years who received the Ad26.COV2.S COVID-19 vaccine or a placebo. Both conserved end residues are part of each CDR3. A D gene is named only where the DNA matches it firmly. Size tells how often a clone was seen (once, few, many) or the class of an expanded clone, and some rows leave it out.

>NA|TRBV7-9|TRBJ2-3|NA
TGTGCCAGCAGCTTACCCGTCCTAGGAACTAGCACAGATACGCAGTATTTT
CASSLPVLGTSTDTQYF
>NA|TRBV4-3|TRBJ2-7|NA
TGCGCCAGCAGCCAAGATGGGGGGTTTGCCTACGAGCAGTACTTC
CASSQDGGFAYEQYF
>NA|TRBV7-2|TRBJ2-2|TRBD2
TGTGCCAGCAGCTTAGCGATCCGCGGGGGGGCCGGCGGGGAGCTGTTTTTT
CASSLAIRGGAGGELFF
>NA|TRBV7-9|TRBJ2-3|TRBD1
TGTGCCAGCAGCTTAGGGTCAGGGGGCTTGGGAAAAGATACGCAGTATTTT
CASSLGSGGLGKDTQYF
>NA|TRBV29-1|TRBJ2-1|TRBD1
TGCAGCGTTGAAGATCTGGACAGGTCGTATCAGTTCTTC
CSVEDLDRSYQFF
>few|TRBV21-1|TRBJ1-4|NA
TGTGCCAGCAGCACCAGGGGTGAAAAACTGTTTTTT
CASSTRGEKLFF
>NA|TRBV7-2|TRBJ2-1|NA
TGTGCCAGCAGCTTAGGGCCCGGGAGCGAGGAGCAGTTCTTC
CASSLGPGSEEQFF
>NA|TRBV12-3/TRBV12-4|TRBJ1-1|NA
TGTGCCAGCAGTTTCGGGGGCCACACTGAAGCTTTCTTT
CASSFGGHTEAFF
>NA|TRBV18|TRBJ1-6|NA
TGTGCCAGCTCACCACGCGAGAGGTTTAATTCACCCCTCCACTTT
CASSPRERFNSPLHF
>NA|TRBV19|TRBJ2-4|TRBD2
TGTGCCAGTAGTCCACGACTAGCGGGGAGGAGTGCCAAAAACATTCAGTACTTC
CASSPRLAGRSAKNIQYF
>NA|TRBV5-1|TRBJ2-1|TRBD1
TGCGCCAGCAGCCTAGATGAGACAGGGGCCTCCTACAATGAGCAGTTCTTC
CASSLDETGASYNEQFF
>NA|TRBV3-1/TRBV3-2|TRBJ1-2|TRBD1
TGTGCCAGCAGCTCTTCCCCGGGACAGGGGTTCGGTATTGGCTACACCTTC
CASSSSPGQGFGIGYTF
>NA|TRBV10-1|TRBJ2-2|TRBD2
TGCCCCCCGCCGGGGGGGCGAAAAACCGGGGAGCTGTTTTTT
CPPPGGRKTGELFF
>NA|TRBV19|TRBJ1-6|NA
TGTGCCAGTAGTATAGGGGATTCACCCCTCCACTTT
CASSIGDSPLHF
>NA|TRBV5-6|TRBJ2-5|TRBD1
TGTGCCAGCAGCTACACCCTGGACAGGTTTGAAGAGACCCAGTACTTC
CASSYTLDRFEETQYF
>NA|TRBV5-3|TRBJ1-3|NA
TGTGCCAGAAGGTGTCATTTGGGGGTCTCTGGAAACACCATATATTTT
CARRCHLGVSGNTIYF
>once|TRBV2|TRBJ1-4|NA
TGTGCCAGCAGTGTAGTAAGGAATGAAAAACTGTTTTTT
CASSVVRNEKLFF
>NA|TRBV7-9|TRBJ2-7|NA
TGTGCCAGCAGCTTAGGTACGGGAGAGCAGTACTTC
CASSLGTGEQYF
>once|TRBV5-1|TRBJ1-4|NA
TGCGCCAGCAGCTTGGAAACAGCTAATGAAAGACTGTTTTTT
CASSLETANERLFF
>NA|TRBV19|TRBJ2-7|NA
TGTGCCAGTAGTATAGTAGGGGGCGAGCAGTACTTC
CASSIVGGEQYF
>once|TRBV5-6|TRBJ1-5|NA
TGTGCCAGCAGCTTTAACGGGCCCCTTCCTTATAGCAATCAGCCCCAGCATTTT
CASSFNGPLPYSNQPQHF
>NA|TRBV3-1/TRBV3-2|TRBJ2-1|NA
TGTGCCAGCAGCCCTTTAAATGTCAATGAGCAGTTCTTC
CASSPLNVNEQFF
>NA|TRBV4-3|TRBJ1-1|NA
TGCGCCAGCAGCCGAGCAGGGTGGACTGAAGCTTTCTTT
CASSRAGWTEAFF
>NA|TRBV2|TRBJ2-1|NA
TGTGCCAGCAGCTCCCCTACAGGGAGTAGGTACGATGAGCAGTTCTTC
CASSSPTGSRYDEQFF
>NA|TRBV27|TRBJ1-5|TRBD1
TGTGCCAGCAGACCAGGGGGGGCGCTTAGCAATCAGCCCCAGCATTTT
CASRPGGALSNQPQHF
>once|TRBV27|TRBJ2-7|NA
TGTGCCAGCAGGACCCCCGGGATACGCTACGAGCAGTACTTC
CASRTPGIRYEQYF
>NA|TRBV11-2|TRBJ1-4|TRBD1
TGTGCCAGCAGCATGACAGGGGATGGGTATGAAAAACTGTTTTTT
CASSMTGDGYEKLFF
>NA|TRBV12-5|TRBJ1-5|TRBD1
TGTGCTAGTGGTCCTCCCGGACAGGGGGATCAGCCCCAGCATTTT
CASGPPGQGDQPQHF
>NA|TRBV5-1|TRBJ2-3|NA
TGCGCCAGCAGCTTGGCGGCGATTTCTAGCACAGATACGCAGTATTTT
CASSLAAISSTDTQYF